One sample yielded the 24 T cell receptor beta chains listed below, sequenced in a study of tumor-infiltrating lymphocytes in primary liver carcinoma. With a constant-region primer, TCR beta cDNA was made from 450 to 550 ng of total RNA. Construction of TCR beta libraries relied on three successive nested multiplex PCR rounds employing slightly modified ARM-PCR. The two initial PCR rounds, ten to eleven cycles each, used TRBV1-TRBV30 forward and C-beta reverse primers. TCRdb processed the multiplex PCR reads anew with MiXCR; each CDR3 protein has one entry. The data contain 70,000 to 75,000 distinct CDR3 sequences, almost 70% of them singletons. The tissue used was unsorted bulk material of 20-30 mg. RNA and DNA were co-extracted from it with the AllPrep DNA/RNA mini kit. Sequenced input: liver tumor tissue from sampling region 4. Subset: tumor region T4, right-lateral pole. These receptors all stem from a man between 35 and 55 years old with primary liver carcinoma and hepatitis B virus infection.

With regard to this clonotype: Relative to the germline gene, one junction end is altered; a read error may explain this. The gene calls are TRBV27 and TRBJ2-7; no definite D call. This CDR3 spans 13 amino acids. Germline CDR1 MNHEY, CDR2 SMNVEV (reference sequence). The CDR3 nucleotides are TGTGTCAGCAGTTTTGTCTCGCCGGACGAGCAGTACTTC. Amino acids: CVSSFVSPDEQYF.

Concerning this clonotype itself: An end of the junction differs from the germline gene, which may be a read error. The CDR3 coding sequence is TGCGCCAGCAGTGAGGGCGGTTCCTACAAGCAATACTTC. This gives the protein CASSEGGSYKQYF. The V gene is TRBV10-2, the J gene TRBJ2-7, with D unresolved. This CDR3 has 13 amino acids. Germline V gene sequence: CDR1 WSHSY, CDR2 SAAADI.

As for this clonotype: A much larger clone differs by one base, so this may be a read error. CDR3: CSAPEGDTIRTEAFF. The CDR3 region has the DNA TGCAGTGCCCCAGAAGGGGACACCATAAGAACTGAAGCTTTCTTT. V gene TRBV20-1 combines with J gene TRBJ1-1; D is possibly TRBD1 (6 bases). The CDR3 covers 15 residues. Germline CDR1 DFQATT, CDR2 SNEGSKA (reference sequence). The germline V and J ends were trimmed by 6 bases and 5 bases, with 22 bases remaining between them.

Note on this clonotype: It is likely a read error, because the conserved phenylalanine at the end of the CDR3 is missing. Because the CDR3's place on the DNA is in doubt, the DNA is left out and the CDR3 is given as listed by TCRdb. The chain uses TRBV5-1 and TRBJ2-2; the D call of TRBD1 is as the table states it, not checked on the DNA. Termini included, the CDR3 measures 16 amino acids. The germline gives CDR1 SGHRS, CDR2 YFSETQ. The CDR3 spells CASSLAGRTDTGELLL.

Comment on this clonotype: This likely comes from a read error, as the CDR3 has no conserved phenylalanine or tryptophan at its end. The chain has TRBV6-6 and TRBJ2-1, with 10 bases matching TRBD2. Germline loops: CDR1 MNHNY, CDR2 SVGAGI (reference sequence). The CDR3 has 16 residues. The CDR3 coding sequence is TGTGCCAGCAATTACGGGGCTAGCGGGAGTGGCAATGAGCAGTTCTAC. Protein: CASNYGASGSGNEQFY.

As concerns this clonotype: Lacking the conserved final phenylalanine or tryptophan, this CDR3 likely reflects a read error. The V gene is TRBV6-2 or TRBV6-3, the J gene TRBJ2-3; D is tentatively TRBD1 or TRBD2 (5 bases each). CDR3 size: 14 residues. Germline CDR1 MNHEY, CDR2 SVGEGT. In nucleotides, the CDR3 is TGTGCCAGCAGTTACCCGGGGACCACAGGTACGCAGTATCTT. It specifies CASSYPGTTGTQYL.

Concerning this clonotype: Sequence at one end of the junction differs from germline and may be a read error. The V gene is TRBV29-1, the J gene TRBJ1-6; TRBD1 might be the D (5 bases). This CDR3 is built from 14 residues. Germline V gene lookup returns CDR1 SQVTM and CDR2 ANQGSEA. CDR3 coding DNA: TGCAGTGTCTGGGACCCCTCCGGTAATTCACCCCTCCACTTC. It codes for CSVWDPSGNSPLHF.

As regards this clonotype: The germline gene is not matched at one end of the junction; a read error may be the cause. The chain combines TRBV12-3 or TRBV12-4 with TRBJ1-5, with unresolved D. The CDR3 consists of 12 residues. CDR3 bases: TGTGCCAGCAGTATCACTCGGGAGCCCCAACATTTT. Its protein is CASSITREPQHF.

The rearrangement joins TRBV11-2 to TRBJ1-3; possibly TRBD1 for D (5 bases). There are 13 residues in the CDR3. Germline-derived CDR1 and CDR2 are SGHAT and FQNNGV. As DNA, the CDR3 is TGTACCTCAGCCCGGGGGGCTGGAAACACCATATATTTT. Encoded protein: CTSARGAGNTIYF.

This clonotype is medium-sized within its sample. The V and J genes are TRBV11-2 and TRBJ2-1; 14 nucleotides agree with TRBD2. V lost 4 bases to trimming and J lost 4 bases; unmatched junction nucleotides: 3. The CDR3 sequence is 16 residues long. The V gene's germline CDR1 is SGHAT and CDR2 FQNNGV. Here the CDR3 DNA reads TGTGCCAGCAGCTCGGGACTAGCGGGAGAATACAATGAGCAGTTCTTC. Residues: CASSSGLAGEYNEQFF.

As for this clonotype: One end of the junction varies from germline; a read error may be responsible. The rearrangement joins TRBV6-1 to TRBJ2-2; D unresolved. Germline V gene sequence: CDR1 MNHNS, CDR2 SASEGT. This CDR3 contains 15 residues. CDR3 nucleotides: TGTGCCAGCGATGCAGGTTCCTTTAACACCTGGGAGCTGTTTTTT. Its protein product is CASDAGSFNTWELFF.

In its sample, this clonotype was seen a few times. The junction departs from germline at one end; a sequencing error may be responsible. The chain carries TRBV24-1 and TRBJ2-1, with D perhaps matching TRBD1 (6 bases). The CDR3 has 14 amino acids. Germline assignment: CDR1 KGHDR and CDR2 SFDVKD. The CDR3 DNA is TGTGCCGCCAGTGATTTGGGGGACAACGATGAGCAGTTCTTC. It encodes CAASDLGDNDEQFF.

The chain uses TRBV11-2 and TRBJ2-1; 8 nucleotides agree with TRBD2. After removal of 7 bases from V and 9 bases from J, the junction contained 17 bases not matched to a gene. The CDR3 sequence is 16 residues long. The germline gives CDR1 SGHAT, CDR2 FQNNGV. The CDR3 DNA is TGTGCCAGCAACTCGGGTATCGGACTAGCCATGGGTGAGCAGTTCTTC. This sequence encodes CASNSGIGLAMGEQFF.

Ten or more counts support this clonotype. The J gene is TRBJ1-5, the V gene TRBV6-1, with 7 bases that match TRBD1. Germline V gene sequence: CDR1 MNHNS, CDR2 SASEGT. V was clipped by 8 bases and J by 5 bases; unmatched bases: 6. CDR3 size: 13 residues. The CDR3 DNA sequence: TGTGCCAGCCTACAGGGGCGGTATCAGCCCCAGCATTTT. Translation gives CASLQGRYQPQHF.

The chain has TRBV4-2 and TRBJ2-3, with D tentatively TRBD2 (5 bases). The CDR3 runs to 15 residues. Germline CDR1 LGHNA, CDR2 YNFKEQ. CDR3 amino acids: CVISQDTGSTDTQYF. The CDR3 nucleotides are TGTGTCATCAGCCAAGATACGGGAAGCACAGATACGCAGTATTTT.

Worth noting for this clonotype: The missing conserved phenylalanine or tryptophan at the end of this CDR3 makes a read error likely. No DNA is shown, since the ends of the CDR3 on it are uncertain; the CDR3 is the one TCRdb lists. This chain uses TRBV5-1 with TRBJ2-5; the table names TRBD2, a call not compared with the DNA. The CDR3 sequence runs 15 residues, both termini included. Per the germline V gene, CDR1 is SGHRS and CDR2 is YFSETQ. The CDR3 sequence: CASSLPAGEGETHYI.

The chain links TRBV7-3 to TRBJ2-2, with 7 positions matching TRBD2. V trimming: 0 bases; J trimming: 5 bases; junction bases outside the gene matches: 3. This CDR3 contains 15 residues. Germline V gives CDR1 SGHTA, CDR2 FQGTGA. CDR3 DNA sequence: TGTGCCAGCAGCTTAACGGGAGGGCGTACCGGGGAGCTGTTTTTT. Its translation is CASSLTGGRTGELFF.

With regard to this clonotype: The germline gene is not matched at one end of the junction; a read error may be the cause. The chain couples TRBV12-3 or TRBV12-4 to TRBJ1-6; TRBD1 might be the D (6 bases). There are 16 residues in the CDR3. The CDR3 protein is CASSDRIGSYKSPLHF. In DNA, the CDR3 is TGTGCCAGCAGTGACAGGATCGGCTCCTATAAATCACCCCTCCACTTT.

J is TRBJ1-6 and V is TRBV4-1; a possible D gene is TRBD1 (6 bases). The CDR3 totals 15 residues. Germline-derived CDR1 and CDR2 are MGHRA and YSYEKL. The V end was cut by 10 bases, the J end by 7 bases, with 20 bases between. CDR3 loop: CANSQVQGLNSPLHF. CDR3 DNA: TGCGCCAACAGTCAAGTTCAGGGGCTGAATTCACCCCTCCACTTT.

The chain employs TRBV6-5 and TRBJ2-3; tentatively, D is TRBD2 (5 bases). The CDR3 has 13 amino acids. Germline CDR1 and CDR2: MNHEY and SVGAGI. The V gene lost 10 bases and the J gene lost 9 bases, with 20 bases spanning the gap. The CDR3 bases are TGTGCCAAGACCCGCCTTCCCGGAGGAACGCAGTATTTT. Its translation is CAKTRLPGGTQYF.

The chain is built from TRBV7-9 and TRBJ2-6; maybe TRBD2 (6 bases). The CDR3 contains 16 residues. Germline V gene sequence: CDR1 SEHNR, CDR2 FQNEAQ (reference sequence). Trimming took 6 bases from V and 7 from J, leaving 19 bases between them. DNA for the CDR3: TGTGCCAGCAGTCCGACTAGGGGTACGGGTGCCAACGTCCTGACTTTC. This encodes CASSPTRGTGANVLTF.

A word on this clonotype: This CDR3 is missing its conserved last phenylalanine or tryptophan, likely due to a read error. The chain uses TRBV4-1 and TRBJ1-1, with D hard to call. CDR3 size: 16 residues. Germline V lookup: CDR1 MGHRA, CDR2 YSYEKL. With 0 bases removed from V and 3 bases from J, the gap between germline ends came to 14 bases. Written as DNA, the CDR3 is TGCGCCAGCAGCCAAGATCTGGCGGAGATGGACACTGAAGCTTTCCTT. Translating gives CASSQDLAEMDTEAFL.

This clonotype was seen only once. One end of the junction fails to match germline, which may point to a read error. The rearrangement uses TRBV29-1 and TRBJ1-2, with a weak D call TRBD1 (5 bases). The CDR3 spans 15 residues. In germline, CDR1 is SQVTM, CDR2 ANQGSEA. Written as DNA, the CDR3 is TGCAGTGTTGCTGCCGGGGCAGACCTTAACTATGGCTACACCTTC. Its protein is CSVAAGADLNYGYTF.

This clonotype was observed a single time. The junction departs from germline at one end; a sequencing error may be responsible. As DNA, the CDR3 is TGTGCCAGCAGTTTGGCGGAAGAGGCCCAGTACTTC. Residues: CASSLAEEAQYF. This chain connects TRBV6-6 to TRBJ2-5; no definite D call. From germline, CDR1 is MNHNY and CDR2 SVGAGI (reference sequence). The CDR3 totals 12 residues.